The 32 T cell receptor beta chains below all came from one sample that was sequenced in a study of blood T cells in healthy people across ages. A J-beta primer mix and a sample-barcoded 5' primer were used in a second PCR of roughly 7 to 12 cycles. From the 5' RACE reads, TCRdb called clonotypes with MiXCR, one entry per CDR3 protein. The sample includes about 580,000 distinct CDR3 sequences, about 45% of them seen just once. The sequenced sample was blood. Receptor source: a man older than 75 in good health.

The chain has TRBV20-1 and TRBJ2-5; 11 bases are a match to TRBD2. CDR1 is DFQATT and CDR2 is SNEGSKA in the germline V gene (reference sequence). With 3 bases clipped from V and 4 bases from J, the junction kept 7 bases outside the gene matches. The CDR3 is made up of 15 amino acids. CDR3 residues: CSASQLAGDGETQYF. CDR3 DNA sequence: TGCAGTGCTAGCCAACTAGCGGGAGATGGAGAGACCCAGTACTTC.

V and J are TRBV7-3 and TRBJ2-3, with a possible D match to TRBD2 (5 bases). The ends were cut back, 0 bases at V and 4 bases at J, with 5 bases in the middle. In germline, CDR1 is SGHTA, CDR2 FQGTGA. CDR3 length: 13 amino acids. CDR3 coding DNA: TGTGCCAGCAGCTTAACGGACTCAGATACGCAGTATTTT. Translation: CASSLTDSDTQYF.

The chain combines TRBV7-2 with TRBJ2-1; 7 nucleotides agree with TRBD2. Unmatched junction bases numbered 2, after V lost 5 bases and J lost 4 bases. The CDR3 is made up of 13 amino acids. Germline V CDR1 and CDR2: SGHTA, FQGNSA. The CDR3 loop is CASSRGEYNEQFF. CDR3 DNA: TGTGCCAGCAGCCGGGGGGAGTACAATGAGCAGTTCTTC.

In this sample, this clonotype turned up once. In DNA form, the CDR3 reads TGTGCCAGCAGCTCCCTCCGAGGGACAGTTGAGACCCAGTACTTC. Its translation: CASSSLRGTVETQYF. The chain joins TRBV5-5 to TRBJ2-5, with TRBD1 matching 7 bases. V dropped 3 bases and J dropped 5; count of bases not matched to a gene: 10. The CDR3 runs 15 residues. Germline CDR1 and CDR2: SGHKS and YYEKEE (reference sequence).

This clonotype was detected only a few times. V gene TRBV9 combines with J gene TRBJ2-3; D possibly uses TRBD1 or TRBD2 (7 bases each). CDR1 SGDLS and CDR2 YYNGEE come from the germline V gene. Trimming left V 0 bases short and J 11 bases short, with 19 bases between. There are 15 residues in the CDR3. The CDR3 sequence: CASSVEGGGAYLQYF. CDR3 in DNA: TGTGCCAGCAGCGTAGAGGGAGGGGGCGCCTATTTGCAGTATTTT.

The chain employs TRBV5-1 and TRBJ2-3; 9 bases match TRBD2. The V and J ends lost 2 bases and 6 bases, in that order; junction bases with no gene match: 4. This CDR3 spans 14 amino acids. The germline V gene encodes CDR1 SGHRS and CDR2 YFSETQ. CDR3 in amino acids: CASSLGTSYDTQYF. CDR3 DNA: TGCGCCAGCAGCTTAGGGACTAGCTACGATACGCAGTATTTT.

This clonotype was counted many times. The rearrangement links TRBV6-5 to TRBJ2-7; weak D call: TRBD2 (5 bases). CDR1 and CDR2 from the germline V gene are MNHEY and SVGAGI. The CDR3 runs to 14 residues. Trimming left V 0 bases short and J 7 bases short, with 13 bases between. The CDR3 coding sequence is TGTGCCAGCAGTTACTCCCCGCGGGCCGGGGAGCAGTACTTC. As protein: CASSYSPRAGEQYF.

This clonotype was picked up a small number of times. The chain employs TRBV14 and TRBJ2-7; TRBD2 matches at 13 bases. Germline loops: CDR1 SGHDN, CDR2 FVKESK. Trimming took 4 bases from V and 5 from J; bases not matched to a gene: 5. The CDR3 covers 15 residues. The CDR3, as DNA: TGTGCCAGCAGCCGCGGACTAGCGGGAGCACACGAGCAGTACTTC. Its protein is CASSRGLAGAHEQYF.

The J gene is TRBJ1-1, the V gene TRBV3-1; possibly TRBD1 for D (5 bases). Germline CDR1 is LGHDT and CDR2 is YNNKEL (reference sequence). This CDR3 has 15 residues. V lost 1 base and J lost 6, with 15 bases in between. CDR3 coding DNA: TGTGCCAGCAGCCAAGTCGGTCAGGGACTTCCTGAAGCTTTCTTT. It specifies CASSQVGQGLPEAFF. The full variable domain, in which reference TRBV3-1 and TRBJ1-1 provide the parts outside the CDR3, is DTAVSQTPKYLVTQMGNDKSIKCEQNLGHDTMYWYKQDSKKFLKIMFSYNNKELIINETVPNRFSPKSPDKAHLNLHINSLELGDSAVYFCASSQVGQGLPEAFFGQGTRLTVV.

A few counts support this clonotype. V usage is TRBV6-2 or TRBV6-3 and J usage is TRBJ2-3, with TRBD2 matching 11 bases. CDR1 is MNHEY and CDR2 is SVGEGT in the germline V gene. Trimming took 0 bases from V and 2 from J; bases not matched to a gene: 1. The CDR3 totals 16 residues. The CDR3 protein is CASSYSTSGATDTQYF. The DNA of the CDR3 is TGTGCCAGCAGTTACTCGACTAGCGGGGCCACAGATACGCAGTATTTT.

This clonotype was found once. This chain links TRBV11-2 with TRBJ2-2; the D gene is possibly TRBD1 (5 bases). CDR3 length equals 16 residues. Looked up from germline, CDR1 is SGHAT and CDR2 is FQNNGV. Trimming took 2 bases from V and 4 from J, leaving 14 bases between them. The CDR3 bases are TGTGCCAGCAGCTTAAATGGGGCAGGGATCACCGGGGAGCTGTTTTTT. Its protein is CASSLNGAGITGELFF.

This clonotype was seen a single time. The rearrangement uses TRBV7-2 and TRBJ1-4; D call uncertain. The V end was cut by 5 bases, the J end by 6 bases, with 13 bases between. The V gene's germline CDR1 is SGHTA and CDR2 FQGNSA. CDR3 length equals 14 residues. In nucleotides, the CDR3 is TGTGCCAGCAGCCCCGGTTTTGGGCATGAAAAACTGTTTTTT. The encoded protein is CASSPGFGHEKLFF.

In its sample, this clonotype was seen a few times. The chain employs TRBV4-3 and TRBJ1-6; D ambiguous. Germline lookup yields CDR1 LGHNA and CDR2 YSLEER. The CDR3 loop spans 15 amino acids. The V and J ends lost 1 base and 5 bases respectively, with 9 bases between them. CDR3 sequence: CASSQVAGNNSPLHF. Written as DNA, the CDR3 is TGCGCCAGCAGCCAAGTTGCAGGCAATAATTCACCCCTCCACTTT.

This clonotype has only a few counts. In nucleotides, the CDR3 is TGCGCCAGCAGCTTGGCCGGGACAGGGGTTTCCGTGAACTACGAGCAGTACTTC. It codes for CASSLAGTGVSVNYEQYF. The chain joins TRBV5-1 to TRBJ2-7; 10 nucleotides match TRBD1. With V trimmed by 0 bases and J by 3 bases, 12 bases remained unmatched. The CDR3 extends over 18 amino acids. From germline, CDR1 is SGHRS and CDR2 YFSETQ.

This chain uses TRBV24-1 with TRBJ2-1; 8 bases are a match to TRBD1. J gave up 6 bases and V 3 bases, and 6 bases lay outside the gene matches. The germline gives CDR1 KGHDR, CDR2 SFDVKD. CDR3 length equals 15 residues. For the CDR3, the DNA is TGTGCCACCAGTGATGCGACAGGGGTGCCCAATGAGCAGTTCTTC. Residues: CATSDATGVPNEQFF.

A few counts support this clonotype. This chain joins TRBV7-2 and TRBJ1-6; D unresolved. Germline V gene data show CDR1 as SGHTA and CDR2 as FQGNSA. This CDR3 has 15 amino acids. The V and J ends lost 4 bases and 0 bases respectively, with 7 bases between them. The DNA for the CDR3 is TGTGCCAGCAGCTCGGCAAGCTCCTATAATTCACCCCTCCACTTT. Protein product: CASSSASSYNSPLHF.

V is TRBV20-1 and J is TRBJ2-7; the D gene is possibly TRBD1 (6 bases). Germline V gene lookup returns CDR1 DFQATT and CDR2 SNEGSKA (reference sequence). Trimming shortened V by 5 bases and J by 2 bases, and 13 bases separated the two germline ends. The CDR3 length is 13 residues. CDR3 sequence reads: CSAPSDRTYEQYF. The CDR3 DNA reads as TGCAGTGCTCCGTCGGACAGAACCTACGAGCAGTACTTC.

V usage is TRBV20-1 and J usage is TRBJ2-7; TRBD2 agrees at 7 bases. The junction had 7 bases not matched to a gene; V was cut back by 5 bases and J by 0 bases. The germline V gene encodes CDR1 DFQATT and CDR2 SNEGSKA (reference sequence). This CDR3 is built from 14 residues. The CDR3 loop is CSARRGGSSYEQYF. In nucleotides, the CDR3 is TGCAGTGCTCGGCGGGGCGGGAGCTCCTACGAGCAGTACTTC.

This clonotype was recorded only once. The chain recombines TRBV29-1 with TRBJ2-5; 8 bases agree with TRBD2. The V gene's germline CDR1 is SQVTM and CDR2 ANQGSEA. The CDR3 totals 14 residues. V trimming: 2 bases; J trimming: 5 bases; junction bases outside the gene matches: 7. The CDR3 is CSVEPRGDLETQYF. Here the CDR3 DNA reads TGCAGCGTTGAACCGCGGGGGGATTTGGAGACCCAGTACTTC.

CDR3 in DNA: TGTGCCAGCAGAGACAGGGGGCACAAGACAGATACGCAGTATTTT. As protein: CASRDRGHKTDTQYF. The V gene is TRBV27, the J gene TRBJ2-3, with TRBD1 identical over 10 bases. The CDR3 loop spans 15 amino acids. The V segment lost 6 bases and the J segment 3 bases; nucleotides outside the gene matches: 6. In germline, CDR1 is MNHEY, CDR2 SMNVEV (reference sequence).

V usage is TRBV28 and J usage is TRBJ2-7; 9 bases line up with TRBD2. Losses at the gene ends were 7 bases for V and 6 bases for J; bases not matched to a gene: 10. Germline V gene sequence: CDR1 MDHEN, CDR2 SYDVKM. The CDR3 is made up of 14 amino acids. The CDR3 DNA reads TGTGCCAGCACTTATAGCGGGAGTGTTCCCGAGCAGTACTTC. It translates to CASTYSGSVPEQYF.

This chain joins TRBV7-9 and TRBJ2-7; D gene uncertain. The CDR3 length is 14 residues. Germline CDR1 reads SEHNR; CDR2 reads FQNEAQ (reference sequence). V was cut by 5 bases and J by 1 base, with 12 bases left in between. CDR3 bases: TGTGCCAGCAGCCCCCTCGGGCAATCCTACGAGCAGTACTTC. Amino acid sequence: CASSPLGQSYEQYF.

The rearrangement uses TRBV25-1 and TRBJ2-7; perhaps TRBD2 as D (5 bases). There are 13 residues in the CDR3. Germline CDR1 is MGHDK and CDR2 is SYGVNS. V lost 5 bases to trimming and J lost 2 bases, with 10 bases between them. CDR3: CASSNGIPYEQYF. The CDR3 DNA follows: TGTGCCAGCAGTAACGGGATCCCCTACGAGCAGTACTTC.

V gene TRBV30 combines with J gene TRBJ1-2; D is undetermined. This CDR3 region has 12 residues. Germline V lookup: CDR1 GTSNPN, CDR2 SVGIG (reference sequence). V lost 5 bases to trimming and J lost 0 bases, with 7 bases between them. In DNA, the CDR3 is TGTGCCTGGGGCAGAACTAACTATGGCTACACCTTC. Protein product: CAWGRTNYGYTF.

This sequence joins TRBV6-6 and TRBJ1-5; TRBD1 might be the D (5 bases). This CDR3 comprises 15 residues. Per germline, CDR1 MNHNY and CDR2 SVGAGI (reference sequence). V was trimmed by 5 bases and J by 3 bases, leaving 14 bases between them. In DNA, the CDR3 is TGTGCCAGCAGTGGCACGGCCAGGGTCAATCAGCCCCAGCATTTT. Protein sequence: CASSGTARVNQPQHF.

In regard to this clonotype: The germline gene is not matched at one end of the junction; a read error may be the cause. The chain recombines TRBV9 with TRBJ1-1; perhaps TRBD1 as D (5 bases). Germline loops: CDR1 SGDLS, CDR2 YYNGEE. The CDR3 is 14 residues long. The CDR3 DNA reads as TGTACCAGCAGCGTAAATACAGGACTTGATGAAGCTTTCTTT. This gives the protein CTSSVNTGLDEAFF.

This clonotype is a singleton in its sample. An end of the junction does not agree with germline; a read error may underlie this. The J gene is TRBJ2-1, the V gene TRBV6-5; 7 bases fit TRBD2. This CDR3 is built from 17 residues. Germline V gives CDR1 MNHEY, CDR2 SVGAGI. The CDR3 DNA sequence: TGTGCCAGCAGTTACTCTGGGGCTAGCGGCAGTTACAATGAGCGGTTCTTC. This codes for CASSYSGASGSYNERFF.

This clonotype was recorded at least ten times. The chain uses TRBV4-2 and TRBJ2-3, with D possibly being TRBD1 or TRBD2 (5 bases each). The CDR3 length is 13 residues. Germline values: CDR1 LGHNA, CDR2 YNFKEQ. Trimming removed 2 bases from V and 6 bases from J, with 9 bases in between. CDR3 sequence: CASSQRDGDTQYF. The CDR3 nucleotides read TGTGCCAGCAGCCAAAGGGACGGCGATACGCAGTATTTT.

In this sample, this clonotype turned up many times. This sequence joins TRBV29-1 and TRBJ2-5, with a tentative D call TRBD1 (6 bases). The CDR3 has 12 amino acids. V lost 7 bases and J lost 5, with 14 bases in between. Germline values: CDR1 SQVTM, CDR2 ANQGSEA. The CDR3 coding sequence is TGCAGCGCTGCGACAGGCGGGGAGACCCAGTACTTC. It is translated as CSAATGGETQYF.

This chain connects TRBV15 to TRBJ1-1; no clear D. The CDR3 is 15 amino acids. V lost 5 bases and J 5 bases, leaving 18 bases between the germline ends. Germline lookup yields CDR1 LNHNV and CDR2 YYDKDF (reference sequence). In nucleotides, the CDR3 is TGTGCCACCAGCGGAACTGGGTCCCCGGTGACTGAAGCTTTCTTT. Its translation: CATSGTGSPVTEAFF. Full variable domain (remainder filled in from reference TRBV15 and TRBJ1-1): DAMVIQNPRYQVTQFGKPVTLSCSQTLNHNVMYWYQQKSSQAPKLLFHYYDKDFNNEADTPDNFQSRRPNTSFCFLDIRSPGLGDTAMYLCATSGTGSPVTEAFFGQGTRLTVV.

The CDR3 DNA sequence: TGCAGTGCAGCGTCGGGGGAGGGAACAAAGCAGCCCCAGCATTTT. Its translation is CSAASGEGTKQPQHF. V gene TRBV20-1 combines with J gene TRBJ1-5; maybe TRBD1 (5 bases). Looked up from germline, CDR1 is DFQATT and CDR2 is SNEGSKA (reference sequence). The CDR3 consists of 15 residues. V shed 6 bases and J shed 7 bases, with 22 bases lying between them.

In this sample, this clonotype turned up a few times. The genes are TRBV20-1 and TRBJ1-5; no definite D call. V lost 6 bases and J 4 bases, leaving 10 bases between the germline ends. There are 12 residues in the CDR3. Germline lookup yields CDR1 DFQATT and CDR2 SNEGSKA (reference sequence). The CDR3, as DNA: TGCAGTGCGATGACGGGGAATCAGCCCCAGCATTTT. Amino acids: CSAMTGNQPQHF.